The rows below give T cell receptor beta chains drawn from one sample of a study of OX40 agonist ivuxolimab in advanced cancers. Profiling relied on immunoSEQ multiplex PCR, and the TCRdb table lists in-frame clones only, not all of them. The sample consists of about 74,000 clones, almost 85% of them appearing once. The sequenced sample was CD4+ or CD8+ T cells sorted from blood, obtained in a trial of the OX40 agonist ivuxolimab. These receptors were collected from an adult with an advanced solid tumor such as melanoma, head and neck, liver or kidney cancer. CDR3s leave out the opening cysteine and the closing phenylalanine or tryptophan.

v_gene	j_gene	CDR3aa
TRBV14	TRBJ1-6	ASSHPRSPLH
TRBV7-8	TRBJ2-1	ASSSPQGMNEQF
TRBV5-1	TRBJ2-3	ASSKTSSSGTDTQY
TRBV10-3	TRBJ2-3	AIRAGQATDTQY
TRBV7-6	TRBJ1-1	ASSPTTGMGNTEAF
TRBV6-5	TRBJ2-5	ASRPNLGETQY
TRBV6-5	TRBJ2-3	ASTSRGGGPDTQY
TRBV29-1	TRBJ2-7	SVTRTGAQAQY
TRBV13	TRBJ2-3	ASSGRTGDLTDTQY
TRBV19	TRBJ1-1	ASSNGQGASNTEAF
TRBV14	TRBJ1-1	ASSLQAQGLTEAF
TRBV29-1	TRBJ2-3	SAGQTTDTQY
TRBV6-6	TRBJ1-2	ATPRDRGPPNYGYT
TRBV4-3	TRBJ1-2	ASSQEVGGSTNYGYT
TRBV19	TRBJ1-5	ASSEYTTGGLGQPQH
TRBV7-2	TRBJ2-3	ASSFGVAGGEDTQY
TRBV7-3	TRBJ2-2	ASSLDRGSGELF
TRBV5-1	TRBJ1-1	ASSLLGQGVVMEAF
TRBV10-3	TRBJ1-2	AMGGDRGSYGYT
TRBV11-2	TRBJ2-3	ASSLGRGGRSDTQY
TRBV6-5	TRBJ1-2	ASGTGYGYT
TRBV2	TRBJ2-1	ASSVGILSGFRNEQF
TRBV5-1	TRBJ2-3	ASSLGSRIQY
TRBV5-5	TRBJ2-1	ASRPISSYNEQF
TRBV6-6	TRBJ1-5	ASSRGTRGSQPQH
TRBV4-1	TRBJ2-1	ASSQDAGVIEF
TRBV7-9	TRBJ2-5	ASSSGTSGNQETQY
TRBV18	TRBJ1-3	ASQMGDRRNTIY
TRBV10-2	TRBJ1-2	ASSWDRGWYGYT
TRBV9	TRBJ2-6	ASSVKGGLAGSTGANVLT
TRBV29-1	TRBJ2-3	SGIRDHGTDTQY
TRBV18	TRBJ2-5	ASSPAGETQY
TRBV6-1	TRBJ2-7	ASSDYSGGETYEQY
TRBV7-9	TRBJ2-7	ASSFKIYEQY
TRBV2	TRBJ1-2	ASSAQTGYYGYT
TRBV27	TRBJ2-6	ASRPGQGDSGANVLT
TRBV19	TRBJ2-3	ASSPGGLDTQY
TRBV7-3	TRBJ2-1	ASSPTGTPSYNEQF
TRBV7-9	TRBJ2-5	ASSLGSGQETQY
TRBV19	TRBJ2-1	ASSIEVSWRGNEQF
TRBV7-2	TRBJ2-6	ASSLHRGAGSGANVLT
TRBV4-3	TRBJ1-5	ASSQDLGELQPQH
TRBV19	TRBJ2-5	ASSMVTGYQETQY
TRBV19	TRBJ2-5	ASSLNAETQY
TRBV9	TRBJ2-5	ASSARDRGTIQQETQY
TRBV19	TRBJ1-2	ASRPRQGLDGYT
TRBV7-8	TRBJ2-3	ASSLAGGLDTDTQY
TRBV6-5	TRBJ2-5	ASSYTGQSSETQY
TRBV7-3	TRBJ1-6	ASSSGSHNSPLH
TRBV28	TRBJ2-5	ASRGGKETQY
TRBV5-4	TRBJ1-6	ASSPADSPLH
TRBV11-2	TRBJ2-1	ASSLHSRNALYEQF
TRBV28	TRBJ2-4	ASSRNLRREGAKNIQY